The entry below gives a single TCR beta chain sequence along with its context. Its antigen is not known. This sample was included in a study of cytomegalovirus exposure and HLA in healthy donors. Whole-study results and caveats: Researchers catalogued about 150 TCR beta chains as cytomegalovirus-associated. The finding came from a later analysis; first-cohort TCR clusters tended to co-occur in the 110 or so validation repertoires. Reported results showed that the classifier diagnosed cytomegalovirus status with high specificity and sensitivity.

Separate from the roughly 700-subject first cohort was the 120-subject validation cohort, to which the donors belonged. CDR1 and CDR2 (germline): SGDLS, YYNGEE. Trimming cost V 2 bases and J 4 bases, with 15 bases left between them. The CDR3 has 15 residues. Method: immunoSEQ multiplex PCR; TCRdb's copy keeps in-frame clones and lacks some. Counted here are about 330,000 clones, around 90% occurring once; the ten biggest clones make up 0.95% to 1.5%. Source material: PBMCs. This sequence was found in a woman younger than 45 in good health and CMV-seropositive. The chain couples TRBV9 to TRBJ2-5; D is unresolved. The CDR3: CASSVSWGSGETQYF. In nucleotides, the CDR3 is TGTGCCAGCAGCGTGTCATGGGGATCCGGAGAGACCCAGTACTTC.